Reported below is one TCR beta chain. Within the library, unique molecular identifiers were attached to each individual cDNA molecule. From the RACE reads, TCRdb called clonotypes with MiXCR, one entry per CDR3 protein. This sample has 100,000 to 120,000 distinct CDR3 sequences, with under 40% found just once. The data were obtained in a study of human T cells and chemical hapten exposure. Study details: In the roughly 25-week study, patients were dosed weekly with diphenylcyclopropenone on the scalp throughout. The variation in per-sample TCR yields arose mainly from small differences in pooled library volumes.

CDR1 is MGHRA and CDR2 is YSYEKL in the germline V gene. The CDR3 consists of 16 residues. Unmatched junction bases numbered 7, after V lost 3 bases and J lost 5 bases. The time point was: patch test 3, about 24 weeks after DPC sensitization. This sample's treatment: therapeutic diphenylcyclopropenone sensitization with weekly scalp DPC. The starting material, unfractionated whole blood, was used for total RNA extraction. The input for sequencing was whole blood, taken in connection with sensitization to the hapten diphenylcyclopropenone (DPC). This chain uses TRBV4-1 with TRBJ2-2; TRBD1 agrees at 9 bases. The clonotype was recovered from a man between 35 and 55 years old with alopecia areata. Some clones in this sample may be carry-over from other donors' samples. The CDR3 DNA sequence: TGCGCCAGCAGCCAGGTTAGGACAGGGGCAACCGGGGAGCTGTTTTTT. Amino acids: CASSQVRTGATGELFF.